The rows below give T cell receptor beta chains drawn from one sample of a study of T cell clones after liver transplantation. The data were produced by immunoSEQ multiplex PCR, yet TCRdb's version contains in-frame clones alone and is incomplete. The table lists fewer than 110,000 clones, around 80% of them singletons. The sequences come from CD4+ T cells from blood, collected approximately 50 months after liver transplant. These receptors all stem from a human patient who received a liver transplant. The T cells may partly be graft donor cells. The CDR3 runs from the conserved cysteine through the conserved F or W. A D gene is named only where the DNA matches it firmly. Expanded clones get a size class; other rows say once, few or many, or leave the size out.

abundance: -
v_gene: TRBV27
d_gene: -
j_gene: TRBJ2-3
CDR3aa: CASSVPGLLTDTQYF
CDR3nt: TGTGCCAGCAGTGTCCCAGGGTTACTCACAGATACGCAGTATTTT

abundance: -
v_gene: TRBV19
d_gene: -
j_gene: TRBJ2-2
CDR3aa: CATARVGGQGGELFF
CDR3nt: TGTGCCACCGCAAGGGTTGGGGGGCAGGGCGGGGAGCTGTTTTTT

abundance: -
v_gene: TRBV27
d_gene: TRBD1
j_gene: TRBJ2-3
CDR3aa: CASSSRGRPDTQYF
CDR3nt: TGTGCCAGCAGTTCCAGGGGGCGGCCAGATACGCAGTATTTT

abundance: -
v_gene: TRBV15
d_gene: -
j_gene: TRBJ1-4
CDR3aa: CATSIGGRNEKLFF
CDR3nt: TGTGCCACCAGCATTGGGGGGCGTAATGAAAAACTGTTTTTT

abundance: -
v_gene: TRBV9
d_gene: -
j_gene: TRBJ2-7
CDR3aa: CASSADITSYEQYF
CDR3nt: TGTGCCAGCAGCGCAGACATCACATCCTACGAGCAGTACTTC

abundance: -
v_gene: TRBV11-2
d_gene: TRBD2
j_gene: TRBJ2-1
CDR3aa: CASSFGDRGLAGGWDEQFF
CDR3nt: TGTGCCAGCAGCTTTGGCGACAGGGGACTAGCGGGAGGTTGGGATGAGCAGTTCTTC

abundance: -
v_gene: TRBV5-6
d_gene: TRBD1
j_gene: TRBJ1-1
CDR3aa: CASSHFDRENTEAFF
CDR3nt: TGTGCCAGCAGTCACTTTGACAGGGAGAACACTGAAGCTTTCTTT

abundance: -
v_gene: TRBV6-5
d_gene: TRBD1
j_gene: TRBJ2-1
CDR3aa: CASSPTGGPYNEQFF
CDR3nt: TGTGCCAGCAGTCCAACAGGGGGTCCGTACAATGAGCAGTTCTTC

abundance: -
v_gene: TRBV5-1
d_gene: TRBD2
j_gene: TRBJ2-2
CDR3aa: CASSSGLVAGELFF
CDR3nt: TGCGCCAGCAGCTCCGGACTAGTAGCCGGGGAGCTGTTTTTT

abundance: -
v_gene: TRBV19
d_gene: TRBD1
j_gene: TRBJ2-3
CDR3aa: CASISRTGSTDTQYF
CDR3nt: TGTGCCAGTATTTCCCGGACAGGTAGCACAGATACGCAGTATTTT

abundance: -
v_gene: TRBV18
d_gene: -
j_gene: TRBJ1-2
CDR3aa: CASSPTTGIRRYGYTF
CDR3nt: TGTGCCAGCTCACCCACGACAGGCATCCGGCGGTATGGCTACACCTTC

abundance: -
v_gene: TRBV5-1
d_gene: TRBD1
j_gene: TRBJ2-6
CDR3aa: CASSLFQTGPGSGANVLTF
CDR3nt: TGCGCCAGCAGCTTATTTCAGACAGGGCCAGGCTCTGGGGCCAACGTCCTGACTTTC

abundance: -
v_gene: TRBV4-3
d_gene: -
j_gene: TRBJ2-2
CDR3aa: CASSPSVLLTGELFF
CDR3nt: TGCGCCAGCAGCCCCTCGGTTCTCCTCACCGGGGAGCTGTTTTTT

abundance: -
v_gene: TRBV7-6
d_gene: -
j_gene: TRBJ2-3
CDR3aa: CASSSRDTQYF
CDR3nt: TGTGCCAGCAGCTCCCGAGATACGCAGTATTTT

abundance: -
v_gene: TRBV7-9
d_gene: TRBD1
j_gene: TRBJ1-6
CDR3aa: CASSSRQGALNSPLHF
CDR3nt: TGTGCCAGCAGCTCCAGACAGGGGGCTTTGAATTCACCCCTCCACTTT

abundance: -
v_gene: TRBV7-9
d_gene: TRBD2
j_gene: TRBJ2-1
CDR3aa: CASSLLSSGKNEQFF
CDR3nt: TGTGCCAGCAGCTTATTGTCTAGCGGGAAGAATGAGCAGTTCTTC

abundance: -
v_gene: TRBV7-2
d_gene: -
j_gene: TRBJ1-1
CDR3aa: CASSSGARHTEAFF
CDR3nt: TGTGCCAGCAGCTCCGGGGCCAGGCACACTGAAGCTTTCTTT

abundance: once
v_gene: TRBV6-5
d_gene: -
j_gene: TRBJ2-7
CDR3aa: CASRPTASSYEQYF
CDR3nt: TGTGCCAGCAGACCGACAGCGAGCTCCTACGAGCAGTACTTC

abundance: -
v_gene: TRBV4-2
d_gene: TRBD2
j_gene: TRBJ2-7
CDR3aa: CASSQEPRIAGGASSYEQYF
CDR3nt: TGTGCCAGCAGCCAAGAGCCCCGCATAGCGGGAGGGGCAAGCTCCTACGAGCAGTACTTC

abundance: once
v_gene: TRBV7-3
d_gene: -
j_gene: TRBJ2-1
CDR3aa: CASSFTGTASYNEQFF
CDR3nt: TGTGCCAGCAGCTTCACCGGGACCGCTTCCTACAATGAGCAGTTCTTC

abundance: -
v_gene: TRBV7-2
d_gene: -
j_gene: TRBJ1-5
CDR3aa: CASSPRGNSNQPQHF
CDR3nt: TGTGCCAGCAGCCCCAGGGGCAATAGCAATCAGCCCCAGCATTTT

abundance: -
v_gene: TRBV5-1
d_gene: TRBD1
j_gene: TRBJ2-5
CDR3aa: CASSSRTGGRETQYF
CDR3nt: TGCGCCAGCAGCTCTAGGACAGGGGGCAGGGAGACCCAGTACTTC

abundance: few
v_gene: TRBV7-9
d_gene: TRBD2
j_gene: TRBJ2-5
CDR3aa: CASSSRRLAGVETQYF
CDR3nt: TGTGCCAGCAGCTCCCGCAGACTAGCGGGAGTGGAGACCCAGTACTTC

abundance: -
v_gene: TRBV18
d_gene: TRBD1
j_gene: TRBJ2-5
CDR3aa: CASSGDRVETQYF
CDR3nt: TGTGCCAGCTCTGGGGACAGGGTGGAGACCCAGTACTTC

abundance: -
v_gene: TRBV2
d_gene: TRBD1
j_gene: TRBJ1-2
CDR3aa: CASSGRDRTYYGYTF
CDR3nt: TGTGCCAGCAGTGGTCGGGACAGAACTTACTATGGCTACACCTTC

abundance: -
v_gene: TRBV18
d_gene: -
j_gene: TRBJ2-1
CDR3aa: CASSPVKTGPGQFF
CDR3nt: TGTGCCAGCTCACCAGTAAAAACGGGACCCGGCCAGTTCTTC

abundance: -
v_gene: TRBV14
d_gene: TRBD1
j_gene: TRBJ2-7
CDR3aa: CASSPRDRSLVLGSFYEQYF
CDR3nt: TGTGCCAGCAGTCCAAGGGACAGGTCGCTGGTACTGGGGTCCTTCTACGAGCAGTACTTC

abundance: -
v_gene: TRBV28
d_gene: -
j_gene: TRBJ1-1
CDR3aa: CASNKYGTPEAFF
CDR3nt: TGTGCCAGCAACAAATATGGGACCCCCGAAGCTTTCTTT

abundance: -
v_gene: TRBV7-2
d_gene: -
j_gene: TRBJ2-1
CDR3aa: CASAWGGGEQFF
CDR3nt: TGTGCCAGCGCCTGGGGGGGCGGCGAGCAGTTCTTC

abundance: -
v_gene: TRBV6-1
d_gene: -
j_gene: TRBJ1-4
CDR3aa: CASSDKGTMNEKLFF
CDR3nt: TGTGCCAGCAGTGATAAAGGGACAATGAATGAAAAACTGTTTTTT

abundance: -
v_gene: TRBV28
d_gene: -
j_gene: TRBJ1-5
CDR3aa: CASSQRQPQHF
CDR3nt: TGTGCCAGCAGTCAAAGGCAGCCCCAGCATTTT

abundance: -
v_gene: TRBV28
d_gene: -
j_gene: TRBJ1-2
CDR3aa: CASRHRDYGYTF
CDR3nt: TGTGCCAGCAGACACAGGGACTATGGCTACACCTTC

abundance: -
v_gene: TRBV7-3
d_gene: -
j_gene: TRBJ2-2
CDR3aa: CASSASGWGRNTGELFF
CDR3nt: TGTGCCAGCAGCGCCTCCGGGTGGGGGAGGAACACCGGGGAGCTGTTTTTT

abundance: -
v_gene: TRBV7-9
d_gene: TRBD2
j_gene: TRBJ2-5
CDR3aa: CASSSSGSETQYF
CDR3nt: TGTGCCAGCAGCTCCAGCGGGAGTGAGACCCAGTACTTC

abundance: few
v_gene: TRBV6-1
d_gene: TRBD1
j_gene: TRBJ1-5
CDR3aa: CASSDGQAYQPQHF
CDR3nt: TGTGCCAGCAGTGACGGACAGGCGTATCAGCCCCAGCATTTT

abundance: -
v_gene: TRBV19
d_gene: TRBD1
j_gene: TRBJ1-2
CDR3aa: CASSSPDRANYGYTF
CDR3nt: TGTGCCAGTAGTTCCCCGGACAGGGCTAACTATGGCTACACCTTC

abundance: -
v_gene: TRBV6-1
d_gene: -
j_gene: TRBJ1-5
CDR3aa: CASSESLQVSNQPQHF
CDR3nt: TGTGCCAGCAGTGAATCCCTACAGGTTAGCAATCAGCCCCAGCATTTT

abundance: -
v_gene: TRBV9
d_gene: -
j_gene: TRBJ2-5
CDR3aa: CASSGQAGRETQYF
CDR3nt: TGTGCCAGCAGCGGCCAAGCGGGCAGAGAGACCCAGTACTTC

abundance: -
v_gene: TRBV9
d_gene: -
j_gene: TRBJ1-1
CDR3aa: CASSVGQGYTEAFF
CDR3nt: TGTGCCAGCAGCGTAGGTCAGGGTTATACTGAAGCTTTCTTT

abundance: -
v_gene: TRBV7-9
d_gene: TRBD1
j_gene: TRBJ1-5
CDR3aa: CASSLEGANNQPQHF
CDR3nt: TGTGCCAGCAGCTTAGAGGGGGCGAACAATCAGCCCCAGCATTTT

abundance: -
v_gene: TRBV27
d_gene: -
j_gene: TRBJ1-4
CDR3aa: CASSLLGGTNEKLFF
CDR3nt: TGTGCCAGCAGTTTACTGGGGGGCACTAATGAAAAACTGTTTTTT

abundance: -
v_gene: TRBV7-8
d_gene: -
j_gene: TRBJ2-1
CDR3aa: CASSPEGTVLRAEQFF
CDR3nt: TGTGCCAGCAGCCCCGAGGGTACGGTTTTGCGCGCTGAGCAGTTCTTC

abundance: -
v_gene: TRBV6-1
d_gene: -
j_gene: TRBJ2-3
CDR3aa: CASSEGSPVFSDTQYF
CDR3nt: TGTGCCAGCAGCGAAGGGTCCCCGGTTTTTTCAGATACGCAGTATTTT

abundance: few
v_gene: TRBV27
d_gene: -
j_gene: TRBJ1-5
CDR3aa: CASSLSGPGNQPQHF
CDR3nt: TGTGCCAGCAGTCTCTCGGGACCAGGGAATCAGCCCCAGCATTTT

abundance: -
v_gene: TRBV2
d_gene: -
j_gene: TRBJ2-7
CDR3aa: CASSLQDYEQYF
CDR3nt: TGTGCCAGCAGTTTACAGGATTACGAGCAGTACTTC

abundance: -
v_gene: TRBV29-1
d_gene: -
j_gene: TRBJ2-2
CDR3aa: CSVGRDLNTGELFF
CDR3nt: TGCAGCGTGGGCCGGGACCTTAACACCGGGGAGCTGTTTTTT

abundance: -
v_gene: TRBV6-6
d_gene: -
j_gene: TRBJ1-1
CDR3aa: CASSTRDTEAFF
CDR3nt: TGTGCCAGCAGCACCAGGGACACTGAAGCTTTCTTT

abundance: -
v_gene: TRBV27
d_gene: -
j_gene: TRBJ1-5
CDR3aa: CASSGRRNNQPQHF
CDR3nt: TGTGCCAGCAGCGGCAGACGGAACAATCAGCCCCAGCATTTT

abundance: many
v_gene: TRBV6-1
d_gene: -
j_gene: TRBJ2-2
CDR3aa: CASLAGELFF
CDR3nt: TGTGCCAGCCTCGCAGGGGAGCTGTTTTTT

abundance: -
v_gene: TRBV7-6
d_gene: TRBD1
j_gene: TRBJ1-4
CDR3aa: CASSPGTGKTNEKLFF
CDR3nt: TGTGCCAGCAGCCCCGGGACAGGGAAAACTAATGAAAAACTGTTTTTT

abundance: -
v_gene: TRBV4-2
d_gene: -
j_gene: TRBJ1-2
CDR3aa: CASSQGDGMGGYTF
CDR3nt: TGTGCCAGCAGCCAAGGGGACGGGATGGGTGGCTACACCTTC

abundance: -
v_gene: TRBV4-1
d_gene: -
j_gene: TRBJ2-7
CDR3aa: CASSQEAALTYEQYF
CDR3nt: TGCGCCAGCAGCCAAGAGGCGGCCCTAACCTACGAGCAGTACTTC

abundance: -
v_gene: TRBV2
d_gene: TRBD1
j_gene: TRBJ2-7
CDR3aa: CASSGQGRSTYEQYF
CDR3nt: TGTGCCAGCAGCGGACAGGGGAGATCGACCTACGAGCAGTACTTC

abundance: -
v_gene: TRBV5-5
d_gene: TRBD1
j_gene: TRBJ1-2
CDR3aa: CASSLAGQGLYGYTF
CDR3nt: TGTGCCAGCAGCTTAGCGGGACAGGGGCTTTATGGCTACACCTTC

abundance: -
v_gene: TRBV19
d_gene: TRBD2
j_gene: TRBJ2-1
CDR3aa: CASSSLLAGSQFF
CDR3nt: TGTGCCAGTAGTTCCCTTCTAGCGGGTTCGCAGTTCTTC

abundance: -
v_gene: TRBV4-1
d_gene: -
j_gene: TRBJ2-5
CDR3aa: CASSLPGTAEGTQYF
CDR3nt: TGCGCCAGCAGCCTTCCGGGGACAGCGGAGGGAACCCAGTACTTC

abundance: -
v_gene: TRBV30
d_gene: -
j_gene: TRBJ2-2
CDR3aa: CAWNMLNTGELFF
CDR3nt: TGTGCCTGGAACATGCTGAACACCGGGGAGCTGTTTTTT

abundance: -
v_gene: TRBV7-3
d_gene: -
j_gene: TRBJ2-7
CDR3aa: CASSFPGYEQYF
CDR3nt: TGTGCCAGCAGCTTCCCCGGATACGAGCAGTACTTC